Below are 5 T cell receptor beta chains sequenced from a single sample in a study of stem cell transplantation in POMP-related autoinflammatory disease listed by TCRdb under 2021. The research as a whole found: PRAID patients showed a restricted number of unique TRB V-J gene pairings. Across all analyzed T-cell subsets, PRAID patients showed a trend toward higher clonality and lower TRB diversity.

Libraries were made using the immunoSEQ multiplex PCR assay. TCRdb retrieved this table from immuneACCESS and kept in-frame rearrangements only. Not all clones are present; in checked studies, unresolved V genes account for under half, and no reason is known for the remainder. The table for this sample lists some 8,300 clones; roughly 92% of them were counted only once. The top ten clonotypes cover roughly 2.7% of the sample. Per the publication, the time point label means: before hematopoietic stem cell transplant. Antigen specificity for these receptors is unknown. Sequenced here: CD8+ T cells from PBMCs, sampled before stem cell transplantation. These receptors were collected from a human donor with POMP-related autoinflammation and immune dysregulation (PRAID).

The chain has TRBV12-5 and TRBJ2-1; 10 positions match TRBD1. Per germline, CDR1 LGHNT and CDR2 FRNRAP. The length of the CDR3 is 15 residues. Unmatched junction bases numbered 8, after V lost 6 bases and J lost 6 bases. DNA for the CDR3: TGTGCTAGTGGGGCCCCCGGGACAGGGGTCAATGAGCAGTTCTTC. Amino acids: CASGAPGTGVNEQFF. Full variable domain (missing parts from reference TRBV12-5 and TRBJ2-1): DARVTQTPRHKVTEMGQEVTMRCQPILGHNTVFWYRQTMMQGLELLAYFRNRAPLDDSGMPKDRFSAEMPDATLATLKIQPSEPRDSAVYFCASGAPGTGVNEQFFGPGTRLTVL.

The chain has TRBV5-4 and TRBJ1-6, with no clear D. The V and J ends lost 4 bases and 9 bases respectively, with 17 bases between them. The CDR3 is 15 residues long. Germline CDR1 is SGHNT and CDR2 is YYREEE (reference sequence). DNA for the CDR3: TGTGCCAGCAGCCTTGGGCCCCCTAGTGGTTCACCCCTCCACTTT. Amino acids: CASSLGPPSGSPLHF.

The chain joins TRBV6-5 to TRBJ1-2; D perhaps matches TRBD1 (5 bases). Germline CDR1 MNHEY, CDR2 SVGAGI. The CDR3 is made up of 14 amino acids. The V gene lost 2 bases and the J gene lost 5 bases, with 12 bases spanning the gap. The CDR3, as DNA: TGTGCCAGCAGTTACGGGCAGGGAGGATATGGCTACACCTTC. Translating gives CASSYGQGGYGYTF.

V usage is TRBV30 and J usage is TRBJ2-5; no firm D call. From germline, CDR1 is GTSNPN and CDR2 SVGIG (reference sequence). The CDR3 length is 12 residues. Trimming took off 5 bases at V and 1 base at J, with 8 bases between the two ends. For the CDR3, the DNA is TGTGCCTGGTTAGACGGCCAAGAGACCCAGTACTTC. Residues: CAWLDGQETQYF.

CDR3 coding DNA: TGTGCCAGCAGCTTGGAAGATTCCTACGAGCAGTACTTC. Its translation: CASSLEDSYEQYF. This chain uses TRBV5-5 with TRBJ2-7; D unclear. CDR1 is SGHKS and CDR2 is YYEKEE in the germline V gene (reference sequence). V dropped 0 bases and J dropped 1 base, with 5 bases sitting between them. The CDR3 runs to 13 residues.